This T cell receptor beta chain comes out of a study of CD8 T cells in Susac syndrome. Trimming shortened V by 0 bases and J by 5 bases, and 23 bases separated the two germline ends. This CDR3 has 18 residues. Germline CDR1 reads SGHDT; CDR2 reads YYEEEE. This clonotype was counted a single time. RNA, at roughly 0.5 to 1 ug, was reverse transcribed with random hexamers. TCRdb called the immunoSEQ multiplex PCR reads again in MiXCR, with one record for every CDR3 protein. This sample has some 260,000 distinct CDR3 sequences, with 90% to 95% found just once. The sequenced sample was CD4+ T cells from PBMCs. This receptor was identified in a human donor with multiple sclerosis. The chain links TRBV5-6 to TRBJ1-1; a weak D match, TRBD1 (5 bases). The CDR3 nucleotides are TGTGCCAGCAGCTTGGACGGGGTGGCGCCACCCGGGGGTACTGAAGCTTTCTTT. Its translation: CASSLDGVAPPGGTEAFF.